This paragraph covers one TCR beta chain sequence. Methods used by the authors: The assay estimated nucleated cells by amplifying reference gene primers. Measured with immunoSEQ multiplex PCR; TCRdb has only the in-frame clones, and not every one. Clone size and the V and J calls come from that table; the DNA yielded D and trimming. This table holds 300,000 or so clones, more than 75% found once. Trimming took 7 bases from V and 0 from J, leaving 22 bases between them. The CDR3 runs to 18 residues. The V gene's germline CDR1 is LNHNV and CDR2 YYDKDF (reference sequence). This entry belongs to a study of blood T cell repertoires in COVID-19. On the study more broadly: PBMCs, B-cell-depleted T cells, or T cells provided the cDNA or gDNA that made up the material.

The sequence was obtained from a man in his sixties or seventies with acute or convalescent COVID-19. The V call is TRBV15, the J call TRBJ1-5; TRBD1 might be the D (6 bases). Sequencing used peripheral blood. This chain's CDR3 is CATKEDFQGGYSNQPQHF. CDR3 coding DNA: TGTGCCACCAAGGAGGATTTCCAAGGGGGTTATAGCAATCAGCCCCAGCATTTT.